This note documents a single T cell receptor (beta chain) sequence. The target antigen is unknown. The record originates from a study of PD-1 blockade in classical Hodgkin lymphoma. The time point: cycle 4 day 1 (C4D1), after more than five weeks of nivolumab. Every patient had relapsed following autologous stem cell transplantation, and cohorts differed in brentuximab vedotin exposure. Best responses were complete response, partial response or progressive disease. Findings and limits, study-wide: At C4D1, TCR diversity had climbed significantly for CD4+ cells, though not for CD8+ cells. Newly diagnosed patients and complete responders had comparable diversity at baseline. Still unresolved is the cause of the repertoire differences, which may be disease activity or prior therapy.

The table came from immunoSEQ multiplex PCR; TCRdb's copy has only in-frame clones and leaves some out. The sample has about 33,000 clones; approximately 67% are singletons. Germline V lookup: CDR1 SEHNR, CDR2 FQNEAQ (reference sequence). V shed 3 bases and J 1 base; nucleotides not matched to a gene: 2. The CDR3 spans 14 residues. This chain connects TRBV7-9 to TRBJ2-5, with TRBD1 identical over 7 bases. The clonotype originates from a human donor with classical Hodgkin lymphoma. The sequencing used peripheral blood mononuclear cells (PBMCs), collected before the fourth cycle of nivolumab. CDR3 region: CASSFAGGQETQYF. DNA for the CDR3: TGTGCCAGCAGCTTCGCAGGGGGCCAAGAGACCCAGTACTTC.